The 22 T cell receptor beta chains below all came from one sample that was sequenced in a study of blood T cells in healthy people across ages. A second PCR, run for about 7 to 12 cycles, used a sample-barcoded 5' primer plus a J-beta primer mix. MiXCR, applied by TCRdb to the 5' RACE reads, yields one record per CDR3 protein. The sample records approximately 810,000 distinct CDR3 sequences, 36% being singletons. Material for sequencing was blood. These receptors originate from a man between 18 and 35 years old in good health.

V gene TRBV6-2 or TRBV6-3 combines with J gene TRBJ1-1; D possibly corresponds to TRBD1 (6 bases). Trimming left V 7 bases short and J 3 bases short, with 15 bases between. CDR3 length: 14 residues. The germline V gene has CDR1 MNHEY and CDR2 SVGEGT. CDR3 in amino acids: CASTGGAVDTEAFF. In DNA form, the CDR3 reads TGTGCCAGCACGGGGGGCGCCGTGGACACTGAAGCTTTCTTT.

This chain joins TRBV12-3 or TRBV12-4 and TRBJ1-4, with TRBD1 as a possible D gene (6 bases). V was clipped by 2 bases and J by 2 bases, with 12 bases between them. The CDR3 extends over 16 amino acids. DNA of the CDR3: TGTGCCAGCAGTTTAAACATAGGGGGGACTAATGAAAAACTGTTTTTT. It encodes CASSLNIGGTNEKLFF.

The chain couples TRBV7-2 to TRBJ1-3; D ambiguous. The CDR3 consists of 15 residues. The V end lost 5 bases, the J end lost 0 bases, and 11 bases lay between the germline ends. Germline CDR1 is SGHTA and CDR2 is FQGNSA. The CDR3 region is CASSRGRYSGNTIYF. In DNA, the CDR3 is TGTGCCAGCAGCCGCGGACGGTACTCTGGAAACACCATATATTTT. The whole variable domain, remainder taken from reference TRBV7-2 and TRBJ1-3, is GAGVSQSPSNKVTEKGKDVELRCDPISGHTALYWYRQSLGQGLEFLIYFQGNSAPDKSGLPSDRFSAERTGGSVSTLTIQRTQQEDSAVYLCASSRGRYSGNTIYFGEGSWLTVV.

This clonotype was seen a handful of times. The chain carries TRBV14 and TRBJ2-2; D unclear. Germline CDR1 is SGHDN and CDR2 is FVKESK. This CDR3 spans 13 amino acids. V lost 2 bases and J lost 7, with 8 bases in between. The CDR3 sequence: CASSQFVGGELFF. The CDR3 nucleotides read TGTGCCAGCAGCCAATTCGTCGGCGGGGAGCTGTTTTTT.

This rearrangement joins TRBV9 to TRBJ2-1, with D possibly TRBD2 on 5 matching bases. The V end lost 3 bases, the J end lost 0 bases, and 10 bases lay between the germline ends. Germline values: CDR1 SGDLS, CDR2 YYNGEE. The CDR3 consists of 15 residues. CDR3 nucleotides: TGTGCCAGCAGCGCCCCGGGGAGCTCCTACAATGAGCAGTTCTTC. It specifies CASSAPGSSYNEQFF. The variable domain in full, completed from reference TRBV9 and TRBJ2-1, reads DSGVTQTPKHLITATGQRVTLRCSPRSGDLSVYWYQQSLDQGLQFLIQYYNGEERAKGNILERFSAQQFPDLHSELNLSSLELGDSALYFCASSAPGSSYNEQFFGPGTRLTVL.

The chain combines TRBV20-1 with TRBJ2-3, with unresolved D. V was cut by 0 bases and J by 9 bases, with 19 bases left in between. Germline V gene data show CDR1 as DFQATT and CDR2 as SNEGSKA (reference sequence). The CDR3 loop spans 15 amino acids. The CDR3 sequence is CSAREMVPASPTQYF. In nucleotides, the CDR3 is TGCAGTGCTAGAGAAATGGTCCCCGCGTCCCCGACGCAGTATTTT.

To note about this clonotype: This sequence may be a read error, since a much larger clone differs from it by one base. The V call is TRBV20-1, the J call TRBJ2-3, with D maybe TRBD1 (5 bases). This CDR3 comprises 15 residues. Germline CDR1 reads DFQATT; CDR2 reads SNEGSKA (reference sequence). V was cut by 5 bases and J by 2 bases, with 17 bases left in between. The DNA for the CDR3 is TGCAGTGCTCCGACAGTCGGTGGCCACACAGATACGCAGTATTTT. It encodes CSAPTVGGHTDTQYF.

J is TRBJ2-4 and V is TRBV7-9, with D perhaps matching TRBD1 (5 bases). V was cut by 2 bases and J by 6 bases, with 8 bases left in between. Germline lookup yields CDR1 SEHNR and CDR2 FQNEAQ (reference sequence). CDR3 length equals 13 residues. The CDR3 here is CASSLSQGNIQYF. DNA for the CDR3: TGTGCCAGCAGCTTAAGCCAGGGAAACATTCAGTACTTC.

This chain uses TRBV12-3 or TRBV12-4 with TRBJ2-3, with D perhaps TRBD1 (5 bases). V lost 4 bases and J 9 bases, leaving 11 bases between the germline ends. The CDR3 is 12 residues long. DNA for the CDR3: TGTGCCAGCAGTTGGGGCCCTAGGACGCAGTATTTT. This translates into CASSWGPRTQYF.

The chain uses TRBV5-1 and TRBJ2-1; tentative D call: TRBD1 (5 bases). The ends were cut back, 0 bases at V and 8 bases at J, with 18 bases in the middle. Germline CDR1 reads SGHRS; CDR2 reads YFSETQ. This CDR3 is 16 amino acids long. The CDR3 bases are TGCGCCAGCAGCTTGGAGGACATGAGAAGTATGGATGAGCAGTTCTTC. It translates to CASSLEDMRSMDEQFF.

The chain couples TRBV7-2 to TRBJ1-6, with 11 bases that match TRBD1. Germline lookup yields CDR1 SGHTA and CDR2 FQGNSA. The CDR3 runs 20 residues. V lost 2 bases to trimming and J lost 1 base; unmatched junction nucleotides: 10. The CDR3 loop is CASSLSAGTGGESYNSPLHF. As DNA, the CDR3 is TGTGCCAGCAGCTTATCAGCCGGGACAGGGGGGGAGTCCTATAATTCACCCCTCCACTTT.

V usage is TRBV20-1 and J usage is TRBJ2-1; D is unclear. The J call may be incorrect, as the DNA end agrees better with TRBJ2-7. The germline V gene has CDR1 DFQATT and CDR2 SNEGSKA (reference sequence). The CDR3 extends over 15 amino acids. The CDR3 DNA is TGCAGTGCTAACCCGCTAGTTACATCCTACAATGAGCAGTACTTC. It specifies CSANPLVTSYNEQYF.

To note about this clonotype: One end of the junction fails to match germline, which may point to a read error. The chain is built from TRBV5-1 and TRBJ1-2, with a tentative D call TRBD1 (6 bases). Per germline, CDR1 SGHRS and CDR2 YFSETQ. The CDR3 contains 14 residues. The CDR3 sequence: CASSLGGQNYGCTF. CDR3 nucleotides: TGCGCCAGCAGCTTGGGAGGACAGAACTATGGCTGCACCTTC.

The genes are TRBV20-1 and TRBJ2-4; D is undetermined. The V gene lost 1 base and the J gene lost 0 bases, with 10 bases spanning the gap. The germline gives CDR1 DFQATT, CDR2 SNEGSKA (reference sequence). CDR3 length: 15 residues. CDR3: CSARALNLAKNIQYF. CDR3 nucleotide sequence: TGCAGTGCTAGAGCTCTAAATCTAGCCAAAAACATTCAGTACTTC.

Comment on this clonotype: A read error may be the cause here, since a much bigger clone is one base away. The rearrangement links TRBV24-1 to TRBJ1-2; D not certain. Germline V lookup: CDR1 KGHDR, CDR2 SFDVKD. The V end was cut by 3 bases, the J end by 8 bases, with 15 bases between. The CDR3 is made up of 14 amino acids. The CDR3 nucleotides read TGTGCCACCAGTGATCCCGCTAGTGAGGGAGGCTACACCTTC. Its translation is CATSDPASEGGYTF.

This clonotype was seen only once. Germline and junction disagree at one end, which may indicate a read error. The chain couples TRBV29-1 to TRBJ2-3; D not resolved. CDR1 SQVTM and CDR2 ANQGSEA come from the germline V gene. The CDR3 covers 10 residues. As DNA, the CDR3 is TGCGGCGTTGAAAGAGATACGCAGTATTTT. This encodes CGVERDTQYF.

This clonotype turned up a few times. The CDR3 protein is CSALKDAYSEAFF. The DNA of the CDR3 is TGCAGTGCCCTTAAGGACGCATATAGTGAAGCTTTCTTT. The rearrangement joins TRBV20-1 to TRBJ1-1; D is uncertain. The germline gives CDR1 DFQATT, CDR2 SNEGSKA (reference sequence). The CDR3 is made up of 13 amino acids. V was clipped by 6 bases and J by 7 bases, with 18 bases between them.

This clonotype was seen ten or more times. The chain has TRBV6-5 and TRBJ2-5; D gene ambiguous. V lost 0 bases, J lost 4 bases, and 9 bases lay in between. The CDR3 is made up of 14 amino acids. Germline V gives CDR1 MNHEY, CDR2 SVGAGI. The CDR3 sequence: CASSYSGVGETQYF. As DNA, the CDR3 is TGTGCCAGCAGTTACTCGGGTGTAGGAGAGACCCAGTACTTC.

This clonotype was observed a few times. This sequence joins TRBV12-3 or TRBV12-4 and TRBJ1-1; no firm D call. Trimming cost V 6 bases and J 0 bases, with 8 bases left between them. There are 13 residues in the CDR3. Here the CDR3 DNA reads TGTGCCAGCAGCCGAGACATGAACACTGAAGCTTTCTTT. Its protein product is CASSRDMNTEAFF.

The chain combines TRBV10-3 with TRBJ2-5, with a weak D call TRBD2 (5 bases). Germline-derived CDR1 and CDR2 are ENHRY and SYGVKD. This CDR3 spans 15 amino acids. V gave up 0 bases and J gave up 4 bases, with 12 bases separating them. The CDR3 DNA reads as TGTGCCATCAGTGAGTCTAGAGGGTCGAGAGAGACCCAGTACTTC. Translation gives CAISESRGSRETQYF.

This clonotype has ten or more counts. The chain employs TRBV20-1 and TRBJ2-5; TRBD1 matches at 7 bases. Germline V CDR1 and CDR2: DFQATT, SNEGSKA (reference sequence). With V trimmed by 0 bases and J by 4 bases, 8 bases remained unmatched. This CDR3 is built from 15 residues. The CDR3 spells CSARDLGGKGETQYF. CDR3 in DNA: TGCAGTGCTAGAGATCTAGGGGGCAAAGGAGAGACCCAGTACTTC.

This clonotype came up a few times. The chain carries TRBV20-1 and TRBJ1-1, with D possibly matching TRBD1 (6 bases). V lost 1 base and J lost 5, with 14 bases in between. CDR1 DFQATT and CDR2 SNEGSKA come from the germline V gene (reference sequence). This CDR3 comprises 14 residues. The CDR3 DNA sequence: TGCAGTGCTAGAGTCACGGGGGCGCGAACTGAAGCTTTCTTT. It yields the protein CSARVTGARTEAFF.